A single T cell receptor beta chain is shown here with its context. Its antigen is as yet unknown. Per the germline V gene, CDR1 is MNHNS and CDR2 is SASEGT. Trimming left V 11 bases short and J 0 bases short, with 13 bases between. The CDR3 is 13 residues long. cDNA carried unique molecular identifiers, and a universal primer site was added by template switching. Each CDR3 protein gets one entry after TCRdb re-called the 5' RACE reads with MiXCR. The table has 690,000 or so distinct CDR3 sequences, more than 6.5% seen once. The data originate from a study of identical twins. Study-level results: These conclusions were based on statistical analysis (cross-sectional, not following the same donors). Out-of-frame sharing of TCR alpha in monozygotic twins was underestimated by models. Sequences that were beta out-of-frame showed weaker excess twin sharing.

The same sample was also used in a study of yellow fever vaccine responses in identical twins.

The chain recombines TRBV6-1 with TRBJ1-2, with D tentatively TRBD1 (5 bases). Source material: PBMCs. This TCR derives from a woman aged 18-30 years in good health. CDR3 nucleotides: TGTGCCGGCCGGACATCGGCTAACTATGGCTACACCTTC. Protein: CAGRTSANYGYTF.